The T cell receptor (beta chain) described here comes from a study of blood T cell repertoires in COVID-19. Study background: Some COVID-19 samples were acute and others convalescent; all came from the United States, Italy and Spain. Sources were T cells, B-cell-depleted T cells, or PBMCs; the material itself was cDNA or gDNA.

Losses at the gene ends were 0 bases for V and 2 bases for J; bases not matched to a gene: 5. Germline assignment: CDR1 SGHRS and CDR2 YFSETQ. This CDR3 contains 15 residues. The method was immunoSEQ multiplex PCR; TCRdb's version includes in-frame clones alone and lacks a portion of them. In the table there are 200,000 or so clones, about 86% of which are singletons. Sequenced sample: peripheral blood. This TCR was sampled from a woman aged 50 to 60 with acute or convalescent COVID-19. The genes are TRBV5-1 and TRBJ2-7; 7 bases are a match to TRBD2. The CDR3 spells CASSLETSFTYEQYF. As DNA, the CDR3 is TGCGCCAGCAGCTTGGAGACTAGCTTCACCTACGAGCAGTACTTC.